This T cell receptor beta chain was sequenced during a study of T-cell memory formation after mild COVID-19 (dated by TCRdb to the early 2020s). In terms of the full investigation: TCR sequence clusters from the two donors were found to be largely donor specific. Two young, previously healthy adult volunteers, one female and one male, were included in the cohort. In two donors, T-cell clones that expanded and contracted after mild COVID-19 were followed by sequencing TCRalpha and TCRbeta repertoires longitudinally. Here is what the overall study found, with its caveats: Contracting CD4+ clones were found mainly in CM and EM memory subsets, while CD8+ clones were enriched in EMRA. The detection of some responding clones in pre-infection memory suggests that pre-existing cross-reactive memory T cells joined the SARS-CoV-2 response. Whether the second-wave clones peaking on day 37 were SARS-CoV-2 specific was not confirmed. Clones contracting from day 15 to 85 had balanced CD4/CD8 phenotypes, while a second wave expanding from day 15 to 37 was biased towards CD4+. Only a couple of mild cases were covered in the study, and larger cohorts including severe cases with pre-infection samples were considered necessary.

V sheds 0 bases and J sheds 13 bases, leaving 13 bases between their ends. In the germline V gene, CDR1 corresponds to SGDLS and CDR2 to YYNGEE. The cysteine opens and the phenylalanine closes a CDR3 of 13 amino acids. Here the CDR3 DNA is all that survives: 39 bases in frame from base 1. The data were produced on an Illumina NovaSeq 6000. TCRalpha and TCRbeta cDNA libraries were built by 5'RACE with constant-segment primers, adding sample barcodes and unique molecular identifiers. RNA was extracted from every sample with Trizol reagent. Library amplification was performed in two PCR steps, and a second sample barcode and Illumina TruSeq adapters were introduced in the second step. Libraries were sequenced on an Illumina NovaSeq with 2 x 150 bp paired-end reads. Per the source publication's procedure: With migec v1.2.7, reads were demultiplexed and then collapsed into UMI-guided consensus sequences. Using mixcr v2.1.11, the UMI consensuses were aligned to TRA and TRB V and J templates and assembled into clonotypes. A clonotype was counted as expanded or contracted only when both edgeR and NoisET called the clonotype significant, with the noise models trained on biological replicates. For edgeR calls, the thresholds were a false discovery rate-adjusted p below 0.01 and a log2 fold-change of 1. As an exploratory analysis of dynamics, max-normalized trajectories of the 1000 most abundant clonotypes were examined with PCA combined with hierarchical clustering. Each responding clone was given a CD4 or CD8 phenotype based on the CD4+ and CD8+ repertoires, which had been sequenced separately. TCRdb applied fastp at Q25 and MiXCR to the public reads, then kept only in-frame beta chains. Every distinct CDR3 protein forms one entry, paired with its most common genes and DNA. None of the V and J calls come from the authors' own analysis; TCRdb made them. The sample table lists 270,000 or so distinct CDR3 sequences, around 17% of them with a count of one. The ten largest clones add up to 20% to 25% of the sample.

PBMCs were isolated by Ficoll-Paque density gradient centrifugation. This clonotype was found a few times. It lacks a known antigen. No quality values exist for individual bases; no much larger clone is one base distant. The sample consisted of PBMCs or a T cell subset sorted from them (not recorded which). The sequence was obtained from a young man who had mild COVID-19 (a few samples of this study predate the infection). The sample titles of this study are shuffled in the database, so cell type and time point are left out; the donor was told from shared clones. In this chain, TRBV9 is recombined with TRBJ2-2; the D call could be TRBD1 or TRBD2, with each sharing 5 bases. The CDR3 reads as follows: CASSVGFQGALFF. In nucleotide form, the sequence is TGTGCCAGCAGCGTAGGTTTCCAGGGAGCGCTGTTTTTT.